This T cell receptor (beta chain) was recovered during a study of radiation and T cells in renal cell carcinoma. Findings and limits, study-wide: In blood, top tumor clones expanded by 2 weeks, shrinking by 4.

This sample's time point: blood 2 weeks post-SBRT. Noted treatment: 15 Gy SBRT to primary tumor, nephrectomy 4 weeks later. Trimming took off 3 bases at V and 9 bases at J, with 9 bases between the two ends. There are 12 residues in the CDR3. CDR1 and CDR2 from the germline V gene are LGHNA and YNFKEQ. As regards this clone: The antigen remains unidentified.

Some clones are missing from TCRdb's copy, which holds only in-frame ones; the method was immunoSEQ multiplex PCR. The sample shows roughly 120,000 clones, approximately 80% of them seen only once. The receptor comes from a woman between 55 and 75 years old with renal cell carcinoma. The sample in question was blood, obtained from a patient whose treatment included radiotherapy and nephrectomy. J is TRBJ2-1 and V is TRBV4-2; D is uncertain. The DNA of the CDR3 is TGTGCCAGCAGCCATCCAACCCCTGAGCAGTTCTTC. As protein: CASSHPTPEQFF.